This is a list of T cell receptor beta chains from one sample in a study of immune characterization of retroperitoneal liposarcoma. TCRdb re-analysed the PCR reads in MiXCR, keeping a single row per CDR3 protein. The data show over 10,000 distinct CDR3 sequences, approximately 50% seen once. Sequences were obtained from tumor tissue. Receptors were obtained from a female donor with retroperitoneal liposarcoma. CDR3s include the opening cysteine and the closing phenylalanine or tryptophan. D genes are given only for firm matches. Clone size is not always given. Where it is, it says once, few, many or a class for expanded clones.

v_gene	d_gene	j_gene	abundance	CDR3nt	CDR3aa
TRBV6-1	TRBD2	TRBJ2-7	medium-sized	TGTGCCAGCAGGATAAGCGGGACCTATCCCGAGCAGTACTTC	CASRISGTYPEQYF
TRBV6-1	.	TRBJ2-3	few	TGTGCCAGCAGTGTCGGCCTTAGGAACACAGATACGCAGTATTTT	CASSVGLRNTDTQYF
TRBV7-2	TRBD2	TRBJ2-7	.	TGTGCCAGCAGCTTCGGGACTAGCGGTATATCTGAGCAGTACTTC	CASSFGTSGISEQYF
TRBV6-1	.	TRBJ2-1	.	TGTGCCGCCAAAGATCTGGGACGGTACAATGAGCAGTTCTTC	CAAKDLGRYNEQFF
TRBV25-1	.	TRBJ2-2	.	TGTGCCAGCAGCGAACCGGGCCGCGGGGCCGGGGAGCTGTTTTTT	CASSEPGRGAGELFF
TRBV6-1	.	TRBJ2-6	.	TGTGCCAGCACTCCGCAGGCCTCTGGGGCCAACGTCCTGACTTTC	CASTPQASGANVLTF
TRBV6-1	.	TRBJ2-5	.	TGTGCCACTATTCCGGGTGCCCAAGAGACCCAGTACTTC	CATIPGAQETQYF
TRBV10-1	.	TRBJ2-7	.	TGCGCCAGCAGCCGGGACGGCTCCTACGAGCAGTACTTC	CASSRDGSYEQYF
TRBV6-6	TRBD1	TRBJ2-7	.	TGTGCCAGCAGTGAAAGGGACAGGGTCCACGAGCAGTACTTC	CASSERDRVHEQYF
TRBV10-3	TRBD1	TRBJ1-2	few	TGTGCCATCAGTACCCCGGGACAGGATTTGAGCGGCTACACCTTC	CAISTPGQDLSGYTF
TRBV6-1	.	TRBJ1-1	many	TGTGCCAGCAGTGAAAACCTGGGCACTGAAGCTTTCTTT	CASSENLGTEAFF
TRBV7-2	TRBD2	TRBJ2-5	.	TGTGCCAGCAGCTTATACGGGGGGAACCAGTACTTC	CASSLYGGNQYF
TRBV6-5	.	TRBJ1-1	.	TGTGCCAGCAGTTACCAACAGGGTTTTAACACTGAAGCTTTCTTT	CASSYQQGFNTEAFF
TRBV7-3	.	TRBJ2-5	many	TGTGCCAGCAGCTGGTTAGGTCAACAGGGAGAGACCCAGTACTTC	CASSWLGQQGETQYF
TRBV6-6	.	TRBJ2-1	.	TGTGCCAGCAGTTACTCGGGGGAGCAGTTCTTC	CASSYSGEQFF
TRBV7-2	.	TRBJ2-7	.	TGTGCCAGCAGCTCCGGACCGGGACGCGAGCAGTACTTC	CASSSGPGREQYF
TRBV7-8	TRBD1	TRBJ1-6	medium-sized	TGTGCCAGCAGCCCAGGGACAGGGGGGTCTGGATCACCCCTCCACTTT	CASSPGTGGSGSPLHF
TRBV6-1	TRBD2	TRBJ2-1	.	TGTGCCAGCAGTGAATCGCCAGCGGGGGCCATCAACTCCTACGAGCAGTTCTTC	CASSESPAGAINSYEQFF
TRBV6-1	.	TRBJ2-4	many	TGTGCCAGCATCCCCGAGGGGGGACGGTTTCATGAGCAGTACTTC	CASIPEGGRFHEQYF
TRBV6-4	.	TRBJ2-1	.	TGTGCCAGCAGTGACGACGGGACCTACAATGAGCAGTTCTTC	CASSDDGTYNEQFF
TRBV7-6	TRBD1	TRBJ2-5	.	TGTGCTAGCAGCTTAGCTACAGGGGAGCGGGAGACCCAGTACTTC	CASSLATGERETQYF
TRBV27	.	TRBJ2-1	few	TGTGCCAGCAGTTTATCGGTGGGGCAGGGCCTTAACAATGAGCAGTTCTTC	CASSLSVGQGLNNEQFF
TRBV6-1	TRBD1	TRBJ2-2	.	TGTGCCAGCAGACCAGGGGGCAGCACCGGGGAGCTGTTTTTT	CASRPGGSTGELFF
TRBV11-3	.	TRBJ2-2	.	TGTGCCAGCAGCTTAGATCACGCCCAAAGCGGGGAGCTGTTTTTT	CASSLDHAQSGELFF
TRBV6-1	.	TRBJ2-5	.	TGTGCCAGCAGCGTGAACCGGGCCAAGGGGGAGACCCAGTACTTC	CASSVNRAKGETQYF
TRBV6-1	.	TRBJ2-3	medium-sized	TGTGCCAGCAGCCTTAGACGGACGGAGCAAGATACGCAGTATTTT	CASSLRRTEQDTQYF
TRBV7-6	.	TRBJ2-3	few	TGTGCTAGCAGCTTAGGTGGCACAGATACGCAGTATTTT	CASSLGGTDTQYF
TRBV6-5	.	TRBJ1-6	.	TGTGCCAGCAGTGACGGAGGCCCCAGGTCTTCACCCCTCCACTTT	CASSDGGPRSSPLHF
TRBV6-1	.	TRBJ2-3	.	TGTGCCGGCAGTGAAAGAGAAGGGGGGCTCTACGAGCAGTACTTT	CAGSEREGGLYEQYF
TRBV7-2	.	TRBJ2-7	few	TGTGCCAGCAACCAAAATGAGCAGTACTTC	CASNQNEQYF
TRBV11-2	TRBD2	TRBJ2-1	.	TGTGCCAGCGCCGGTCCGCGGGGGGTTTGGGAGCAGTTCTTC	CASAGPRGVWEQFF
TRBV6-1	.	TRBJ1-1	few	TGTGCCAGCAGCCAAAGAGAGGGCGTACCTGAAGCTTTCTTT	CASSQREGVPEAFF
TRBV6-5	.	TRBJ1-6	.	TGTGCCAGCAGTTACTCGACGGCGGGGGCCCTCTATAATTCACCCCCCCACTTT	CASSYSTAGALYNSPPHF
TRBV27	.	TRBJ2-2	.	TGTGCCAGCAGAGGGCGGATCAACACCGGGGAGCTGTTTTTT	CASRGRINTGELFF
TRBV11-1	TRBD1	TRBJ2-1	few	TGTGCCAGCTCGAATAGAAAACAGGGGGCTCGCTACAATGAGCAGTTCTTC	CASSNRKQGARYNEQFF
TRBV11-2	.	TRBJ1-2	.	TGTGCCAGCAGCCTAAATGAAGGGTACACCTTC	CASSLNEGYTF
TRBV4-1	TRBD2	TRBJ2-7	.	TGTGCCAGCAGCCAAGAGGTAGCGGGAGCCTACGAGCAGTACTTC	CASSQEVAGAYEQYF
TRBV6-6	.	TRBJ2-7	.	TGTGCCAGCAGTTACGGCGGAGACAATGAGCAGTACTTC	CASSYGGDNEQYF
TRBV6-1	.	TRBJ2-1	medium-sized	TGTGCCAGCAGTGTAGGGTCAGGCCAAGAGACCCAGTTCTTC	CASSVGSGQETQFF
TRBV12-3/TRBV12-4	TRBD2	TRBJ2-1	.	TGTGCCAGCAGGCTCGGAACTAGCGGGAGCGGTGAGCAGTTCTTC	CASRLGTSGSGEQFF
TRBV11-3	.	TRBJ2-7	few	TGTGCCAGCAGCATTACTAGGAATGAGCAGTACTTC	CASSITRNEQYF
TRBV6-1	.	TRBJ2-1	many	TGTGCCAGCAAGACCTTGACCTACAGCGGCGAATACGAGCAGTTCTTC	CASKTLTYSGEYEQFF
TRBV27	.	TRBJ2-1	.	TGTGCCAGCGGTTTAAAACCCGATCCCTACGAGCAGTTCTTC	CASGLKPDPYEQFF
TRBV6-1	.	TRBJ2-5	.	TGTGCCAGCAGTATTTCGATGTACCAAGAGACCCAGTACTTC	CASSISMYQETQYF
TRBV6-1	.	TRBJ2-3	many	TGTGCCAGCAGTTATAAGGGTAGGGGCACAGATACGCAGTATTTT	CASSYKGRGTDTQYF
TRBV25-1	.	TRBJ2-5	.	TGTGCCAGCAGTCTCACAGAGACCCAGTACTTC	CASSLTETQYF